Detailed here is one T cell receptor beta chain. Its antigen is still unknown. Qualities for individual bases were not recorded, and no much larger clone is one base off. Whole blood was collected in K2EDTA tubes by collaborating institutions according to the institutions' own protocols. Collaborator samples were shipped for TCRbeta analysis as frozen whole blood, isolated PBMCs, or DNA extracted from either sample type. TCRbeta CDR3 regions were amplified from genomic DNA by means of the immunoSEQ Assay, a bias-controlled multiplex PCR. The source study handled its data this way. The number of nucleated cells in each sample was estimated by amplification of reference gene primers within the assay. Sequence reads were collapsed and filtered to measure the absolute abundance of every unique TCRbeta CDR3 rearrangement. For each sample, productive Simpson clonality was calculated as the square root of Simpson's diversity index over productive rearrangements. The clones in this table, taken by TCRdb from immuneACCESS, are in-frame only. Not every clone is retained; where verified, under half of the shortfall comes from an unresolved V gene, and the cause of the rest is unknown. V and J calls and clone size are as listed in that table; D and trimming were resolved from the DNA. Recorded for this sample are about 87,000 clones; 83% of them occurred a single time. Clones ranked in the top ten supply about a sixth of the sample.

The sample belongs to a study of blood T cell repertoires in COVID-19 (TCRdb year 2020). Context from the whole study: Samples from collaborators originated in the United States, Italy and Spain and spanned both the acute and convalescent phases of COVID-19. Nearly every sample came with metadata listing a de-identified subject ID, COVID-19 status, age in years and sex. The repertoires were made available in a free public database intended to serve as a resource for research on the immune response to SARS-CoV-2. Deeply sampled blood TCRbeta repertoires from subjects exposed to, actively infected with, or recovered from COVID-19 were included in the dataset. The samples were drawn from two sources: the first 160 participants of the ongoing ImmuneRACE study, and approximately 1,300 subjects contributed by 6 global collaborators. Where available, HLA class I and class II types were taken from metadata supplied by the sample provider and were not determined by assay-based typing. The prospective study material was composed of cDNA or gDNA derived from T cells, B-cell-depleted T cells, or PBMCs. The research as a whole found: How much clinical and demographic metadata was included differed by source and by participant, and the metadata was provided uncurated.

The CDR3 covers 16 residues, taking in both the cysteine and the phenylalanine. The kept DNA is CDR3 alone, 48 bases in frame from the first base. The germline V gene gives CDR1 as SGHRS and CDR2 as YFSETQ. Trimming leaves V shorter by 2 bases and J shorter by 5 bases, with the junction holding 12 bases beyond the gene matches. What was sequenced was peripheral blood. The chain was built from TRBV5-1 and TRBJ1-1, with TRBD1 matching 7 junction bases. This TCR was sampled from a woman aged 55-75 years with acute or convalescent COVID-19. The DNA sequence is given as TGCGCCAGCAGCTTCGGACAGGCATGGGGCGGGACTGAAGCTTTCTTT. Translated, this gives CASSFGQAWGGTEAFF.